Sequencing of this TCR beta chain was carried out in a study of T cell repertoires in aging, cancer and after chemotherapy. TCR beta rearrangements were amplified from peripheral blood genomic DNA. The CDR3 spans 16 residues. CDR1 is KGHDR and CDR2 is SFDVKD in the germline V gene. The V segment lost 2 bases and the J segment 7 bases; nucleotides outside the gene matches: 10. TRB rearrangements spanning V, D and J were amplified using mixed TRB-A/B primers. In TCRdb, the multiplex PCR reads were re-called with MiXCR into one record per CDR3 protein. This sample yields around 1,300 distinct CDR3 sequences, of which 45% to 50% are seen a single time; less than 30% belongs to the top ten.

The receptor comes from a human donor with a blood cancer. The sample comprised blood. The V and J genes are TRBV24-1 and TRBJ2-1, with 7 bases that match TRBD2. This CDR3 is CATSDWKSGKGNEQFF. In DNA form, the CDR3 reads TGTGCCACCAGTGATTGGAAGAGCGGGAAAGGAAATGAGCAGTTCTTC.